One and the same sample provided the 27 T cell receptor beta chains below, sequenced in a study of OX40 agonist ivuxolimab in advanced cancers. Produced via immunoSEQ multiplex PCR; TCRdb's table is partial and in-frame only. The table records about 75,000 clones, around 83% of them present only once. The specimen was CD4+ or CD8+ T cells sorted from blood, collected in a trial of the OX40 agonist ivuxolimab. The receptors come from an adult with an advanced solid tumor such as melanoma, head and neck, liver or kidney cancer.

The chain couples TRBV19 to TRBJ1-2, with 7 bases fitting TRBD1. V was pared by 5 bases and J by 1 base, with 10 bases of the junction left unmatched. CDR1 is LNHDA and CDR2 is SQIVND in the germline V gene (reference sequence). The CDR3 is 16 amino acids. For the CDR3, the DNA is TGTGCCAGTAGTGCCCATTGGGACAGACTTAACTATGGCTACACCTTC. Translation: CASSAHWDRLNYGYTF.

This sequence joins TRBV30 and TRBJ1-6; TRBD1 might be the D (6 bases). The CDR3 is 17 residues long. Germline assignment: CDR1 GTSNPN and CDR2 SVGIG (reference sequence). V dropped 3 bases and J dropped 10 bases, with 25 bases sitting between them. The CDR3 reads CAWSSPGQPDRRSPLHF. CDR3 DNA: TGTGCCTGGAGCTCCCCCGGACAGCCCGATCGGAGGTCACCCCTCCACTTT.

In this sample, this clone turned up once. CDR3 nucleotides: TGTGCCAGCAGCTTAGGTTCGGGAACTAATGAAAAACTGTTTTTT. It translates to CASSLGSGTNEKLFF. This chain connects TRBV11-2 to TRBJ1-4; D gene unclear. Trimming removed 1 base from V and 1 base from J, with 7 bases in between. The CDR3 length is 15 residues. Germline V lookup: CDR1 SGHAT, CDR2 FQNNGV.

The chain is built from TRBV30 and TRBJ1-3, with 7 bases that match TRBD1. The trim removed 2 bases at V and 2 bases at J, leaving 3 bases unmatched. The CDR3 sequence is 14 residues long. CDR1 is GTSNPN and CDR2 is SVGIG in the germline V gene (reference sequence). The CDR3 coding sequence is TGTGCCTGGAGTCCCGGGACAGCTGGAAACACCATATATTTT. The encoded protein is CAWSPGTAGNTIYF.

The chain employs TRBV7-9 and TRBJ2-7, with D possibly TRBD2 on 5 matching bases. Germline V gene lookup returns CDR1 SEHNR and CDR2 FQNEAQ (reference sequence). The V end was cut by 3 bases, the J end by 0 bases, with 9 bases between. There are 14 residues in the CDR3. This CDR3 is CASSFRGSSYEQYF. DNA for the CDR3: TGTGCCAGCAGCTTCCGAGGGTCCTCCTACGAGCAGTACTTC.

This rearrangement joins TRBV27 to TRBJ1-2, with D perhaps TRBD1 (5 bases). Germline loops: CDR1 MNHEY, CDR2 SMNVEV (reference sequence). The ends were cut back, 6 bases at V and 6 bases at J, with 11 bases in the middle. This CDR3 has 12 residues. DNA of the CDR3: TGTGCCAGCAGCTCTCGGGGGGATGGCTACACCTTC. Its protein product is CASSSRGDGYTF.

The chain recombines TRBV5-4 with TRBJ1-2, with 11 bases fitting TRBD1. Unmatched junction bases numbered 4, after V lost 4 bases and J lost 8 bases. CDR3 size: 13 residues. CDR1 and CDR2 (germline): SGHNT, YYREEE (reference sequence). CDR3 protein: CASSPGQGDGYTF. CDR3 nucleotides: TGTGCCAGCAGCCCGGGACAGGGGGACGGCTACACCTTC.

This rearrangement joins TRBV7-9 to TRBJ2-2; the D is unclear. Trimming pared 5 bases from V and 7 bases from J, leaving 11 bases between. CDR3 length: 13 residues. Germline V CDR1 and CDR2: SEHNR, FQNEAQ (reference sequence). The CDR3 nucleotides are TGTGCCAGCAGCCCCACCTTTGGCGGGGAGCTGTTTTTT. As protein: CASSPTFGGELFF.

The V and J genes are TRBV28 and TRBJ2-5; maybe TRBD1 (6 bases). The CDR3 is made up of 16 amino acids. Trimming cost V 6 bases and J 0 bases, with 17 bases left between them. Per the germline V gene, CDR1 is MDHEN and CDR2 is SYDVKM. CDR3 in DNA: TGTGCCAGCAGGTCCACAGGGAAAACGTACCAAGAGACCCAGTACTTC. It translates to CASRSTGKTYQETQYF.

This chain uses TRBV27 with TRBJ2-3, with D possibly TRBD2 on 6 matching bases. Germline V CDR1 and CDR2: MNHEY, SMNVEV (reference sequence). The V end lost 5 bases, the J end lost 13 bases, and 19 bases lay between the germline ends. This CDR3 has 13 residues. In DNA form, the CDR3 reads TGTGCCAGCAGTCTCCTCGGGGGAGGAAAGGAGTATTTT. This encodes CASSLLGGGKEYF.

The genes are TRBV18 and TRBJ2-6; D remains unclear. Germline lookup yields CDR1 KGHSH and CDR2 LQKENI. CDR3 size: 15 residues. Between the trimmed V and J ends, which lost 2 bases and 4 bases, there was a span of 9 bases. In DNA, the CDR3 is TGTGCCAGCTCACCAATGCCGAAGGGGGCCAACGTCCTGACTTTC. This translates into CASSPMPKGANVLTF.

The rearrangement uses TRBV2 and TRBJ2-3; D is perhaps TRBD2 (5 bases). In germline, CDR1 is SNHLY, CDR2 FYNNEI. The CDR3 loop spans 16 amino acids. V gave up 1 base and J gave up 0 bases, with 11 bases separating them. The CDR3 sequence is CASSEGSGISTDTQYF. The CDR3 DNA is TGTGCCAGCAGTGAAGGTTCGGGGATCAGCACAGATACGCAGTATTTT.

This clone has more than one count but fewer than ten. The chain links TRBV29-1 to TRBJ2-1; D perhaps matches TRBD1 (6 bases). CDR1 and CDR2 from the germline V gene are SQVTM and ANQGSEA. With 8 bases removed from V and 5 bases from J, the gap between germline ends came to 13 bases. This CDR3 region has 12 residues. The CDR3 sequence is CSSHRGNNEQFF. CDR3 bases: TGCAGCTCACATAGGGGGAACAATGAGCAGTTCTTC.

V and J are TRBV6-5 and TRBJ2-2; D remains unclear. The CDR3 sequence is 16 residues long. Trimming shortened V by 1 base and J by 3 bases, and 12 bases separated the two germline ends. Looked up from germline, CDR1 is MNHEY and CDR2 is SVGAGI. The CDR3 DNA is TGTGCCAGCAGTTACTTTCCTTATACGGACACCGGGGAGCTGTTTTTT. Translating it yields CASSYFPYTDTGELFF.

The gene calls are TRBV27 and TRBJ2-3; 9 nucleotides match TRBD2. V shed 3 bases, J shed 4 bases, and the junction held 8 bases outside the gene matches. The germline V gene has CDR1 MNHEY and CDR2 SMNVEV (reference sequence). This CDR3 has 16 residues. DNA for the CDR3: TGTGCCAGCAGTTTTACGCGGGGGGGCGCGCCAGATACGCAGTATTTT. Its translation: CASSFTRGGAPDTQYF.

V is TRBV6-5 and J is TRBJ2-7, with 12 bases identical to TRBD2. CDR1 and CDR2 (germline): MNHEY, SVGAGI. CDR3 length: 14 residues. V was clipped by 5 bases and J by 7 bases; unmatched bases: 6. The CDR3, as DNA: TGTGCCAGCAGTCTAGCGGGGGGGCAGGGGGAGCAGTACTTC. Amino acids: CASSLAGGQGEQYF.

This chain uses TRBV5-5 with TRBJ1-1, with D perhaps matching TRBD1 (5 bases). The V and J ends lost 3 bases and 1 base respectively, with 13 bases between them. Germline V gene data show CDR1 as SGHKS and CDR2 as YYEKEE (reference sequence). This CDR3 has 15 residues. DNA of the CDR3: TGTGCCAGCAGCTCCTCAGGGTACCCGAACACTGAAGCTTTCTTT. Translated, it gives CASSSSGYPNTEAFF.

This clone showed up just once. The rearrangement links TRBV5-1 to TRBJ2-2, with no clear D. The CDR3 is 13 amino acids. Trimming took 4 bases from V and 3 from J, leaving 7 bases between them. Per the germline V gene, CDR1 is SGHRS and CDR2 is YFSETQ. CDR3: CASSREYTGELFF. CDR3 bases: TGCGCCAGCAGCAGAGAGTACACCGGGGAGCTGTTTTTT.

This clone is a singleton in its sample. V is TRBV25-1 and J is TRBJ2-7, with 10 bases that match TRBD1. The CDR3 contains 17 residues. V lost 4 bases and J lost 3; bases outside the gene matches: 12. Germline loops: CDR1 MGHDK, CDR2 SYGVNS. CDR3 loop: CASSVGQGERSRYEQYF. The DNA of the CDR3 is TGTGCCAGCAGTGTTGGACAGGGGGAAAGGTCCCGCTACGAGCAGTACTTC.

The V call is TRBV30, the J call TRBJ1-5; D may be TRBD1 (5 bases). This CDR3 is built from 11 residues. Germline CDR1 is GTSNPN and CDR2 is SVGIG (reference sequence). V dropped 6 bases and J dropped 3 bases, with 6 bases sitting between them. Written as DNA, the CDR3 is TGTGCCTGTGGGACCAATCAGCCCCAGCATTTT. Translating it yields CACGTNQPQHF.

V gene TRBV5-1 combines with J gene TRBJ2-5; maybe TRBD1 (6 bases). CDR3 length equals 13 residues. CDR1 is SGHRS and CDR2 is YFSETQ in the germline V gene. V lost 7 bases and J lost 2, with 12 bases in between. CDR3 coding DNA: TGCGCCAGCGGCAGGGGACGGCAAGAGACCCAGTACTTC. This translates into CASGRGRQETQYF.

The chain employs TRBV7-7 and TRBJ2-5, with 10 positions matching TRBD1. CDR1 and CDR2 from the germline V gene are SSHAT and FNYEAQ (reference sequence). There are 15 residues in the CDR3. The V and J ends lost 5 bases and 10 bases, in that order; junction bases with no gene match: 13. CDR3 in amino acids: CASSQMGQGLRDQYF. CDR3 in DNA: TGTGCCAGCAGCCAAATGGGACAGGGGTTGCGAGACCAGTACTTC.

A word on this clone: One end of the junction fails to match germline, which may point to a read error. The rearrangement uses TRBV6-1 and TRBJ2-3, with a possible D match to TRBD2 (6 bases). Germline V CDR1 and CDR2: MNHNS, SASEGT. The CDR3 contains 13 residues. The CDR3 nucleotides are TGCGCCAGCAGTGCGGGGACCCAAGATACGCAGTATTTT. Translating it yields CASSAGTQDTQYF.

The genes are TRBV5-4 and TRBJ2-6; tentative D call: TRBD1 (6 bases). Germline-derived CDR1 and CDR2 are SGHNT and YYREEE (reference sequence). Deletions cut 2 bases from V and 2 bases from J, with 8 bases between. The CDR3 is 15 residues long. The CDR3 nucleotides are TGTGCCAGCAGCTTCCGGGACACTGGGGCCAACGTCCTGACTTTC. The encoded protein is CASSFRDTGANVLTF.

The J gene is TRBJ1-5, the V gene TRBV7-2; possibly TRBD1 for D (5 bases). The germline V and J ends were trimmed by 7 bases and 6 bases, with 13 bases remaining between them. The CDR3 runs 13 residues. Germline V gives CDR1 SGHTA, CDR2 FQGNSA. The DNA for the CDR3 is TGTGCCAGCACCTGGGGACTCGGTCAGCCCCAGCATTTT. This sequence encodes CASTWGLGQPQHF.

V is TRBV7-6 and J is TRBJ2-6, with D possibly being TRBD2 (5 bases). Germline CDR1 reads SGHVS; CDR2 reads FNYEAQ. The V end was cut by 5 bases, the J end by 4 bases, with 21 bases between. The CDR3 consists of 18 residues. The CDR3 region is CASSPTRTDWVGANVLTF. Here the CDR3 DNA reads TGTGCCAGCAGCCCTACTAGGACCGACTGGGTAGGGGCCAACGTCCTGACTTTC.

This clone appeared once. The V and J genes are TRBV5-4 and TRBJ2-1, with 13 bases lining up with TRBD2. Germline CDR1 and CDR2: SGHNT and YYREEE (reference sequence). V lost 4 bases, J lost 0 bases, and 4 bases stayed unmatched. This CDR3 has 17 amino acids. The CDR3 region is CASSPRTSGGSYNEQFF. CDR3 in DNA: TGTGCCAGCAGCCCCAGGACTAGCGGGGGCTCCTACAATGAGCAGTTCTTC.